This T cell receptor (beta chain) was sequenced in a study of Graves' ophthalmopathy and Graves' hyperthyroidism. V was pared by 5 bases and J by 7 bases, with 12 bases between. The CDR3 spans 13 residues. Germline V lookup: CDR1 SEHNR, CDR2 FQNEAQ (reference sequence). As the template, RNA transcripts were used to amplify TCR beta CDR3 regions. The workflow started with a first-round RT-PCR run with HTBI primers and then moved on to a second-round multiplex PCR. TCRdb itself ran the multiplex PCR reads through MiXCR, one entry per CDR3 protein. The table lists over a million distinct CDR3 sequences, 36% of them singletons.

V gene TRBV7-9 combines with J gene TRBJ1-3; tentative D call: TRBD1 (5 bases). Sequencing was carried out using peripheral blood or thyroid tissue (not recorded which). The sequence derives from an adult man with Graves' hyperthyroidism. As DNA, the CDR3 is TGTGCCAGCAGCCCAGGGCCGAGGAACACCATATATTTT. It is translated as CASSPGPRNTIYF.